This T cell receptor beta chain was retrieved from a study of blood T cell repertoires in COVID-19. Study background: Donors in the United States, Italy and Spain gave samples during acute or convalescent COVID-19. PBMCs, B-cell-depleted T cells, or T cells were the source of the cDNA or gDNA that made up the material.

Repertoires were generated with immunoSEQ multiplex PCR, while TCRdb's copy carries only in-frame clones and drops some. The data contain about 250,000 clones, about four fifths of them singletons. The ends were cut back, 0 bases at V and 8 bases at J, with 11 bases in the middle. From germline, CDR1 is SGHNT and CDR2 YYREEE (reference sequence). This CDR3 is built from 13 residues. The receptor was isolated from an elderly man with acute or convalescent COVID-19. The sequencing input was peripheral blood. V gene TRBV5-4 combines with J gene TRBJ1-2; no clear D. The CDR3: CASSLERFFGYTF. The CDR3 DNA reads TGTGCCAGCAGCTTGGAGCGTTTCTTCGGCTACACCTTC.